This record concerns one T cell receptor (beta chain) sequence. Its antigen is not known. The CD4+ fraction was divided into a CD45RA+ naive subset and a CD45RA-negative memory subset. Germline CDR1 GTSNPN, CDR2 SVGIG (reference sequence). This CDR3 has 16 residues. Trimming cost V 7 bases and J 3 bases; bases outside gene matches: 14. The data stem from a study of shared clonotypes between healthy human individuals. General observations from the study: Despite large depth, sorted-subset datasets appeared incompletely sequenced.

This table comes from immunoSEQ multiplex PCR, and its TCRdb copy is limited to in-frame clones, with some not included. The data contain about 2.3 million clones, around 93% of them singletons. The chain uses TRBV30 and TRBJ1-4, with 7 bases matching TRBD1. The TCR sequence derives from a man younger than 35 in good health. Some clones in this sample may be carry-over from other donors' samples. The sequenced material came from naive CD4+ T cells from PBMCs. Subset of the sample: CD45RA+ positively selected. CDR3 nucleotides: TGTGCCTCCTCACTCCCCAGGGGGGCCTCTAATGAAAAACTGTTTTTT. Protein sequence: CASSLPRGASNEKLFF.